Listed below are T cell receptor beta chains from one sample, sequenced in a study of cytomegalovirus exposure and HLA in healthy donors. Sequencing used immunoSEQ multiplex PCR; TCRdb keeps in-frame clones, though not all of them. The repertoire includes roughly 96,000 clones, 65% to 75% of them detected once, and roughly 3.2% sits in the top ten. The sequenced sample consisted of PBMCs. Receptors were obtained from a female donor in good health and CMV-seropositive. CDR3s include the opening cysteine and the closing phenylalanine or tryptophan. The D gene is left open where the match is weak. Clone sizes are given selectively: once, few, many, or a class where the clone is expanded.

>TRBV7-6|-|TRBJ1-3|-
TGTGCCAGCAGCAACGGGGGTAATTCTGGAAACACCATATATTTT
CASSNGGNSGNTIYF
>TRBV7-9|once|TRBJ1-4|-
TGTGCCAGCAGCTCAGGGGTAGAAGAAAAACTGTTTTTT
CASSSGVEEKLFF
>TRBV11-3|-|TRBJ2-1|TRBD2
TGTGCCAGCAGCTTTAGCGGGACGAGCTCCTACAATGAGCAGTTCTTC
CASSFSGTSSYNEQFF
>TRBV29-1|-|TRBJ2-7|TRBD1
TGCAGCGTTCATACCGGGACAGGGGTTGGATACGAGCAGTACTTC
CSVHTGTGVGYEQYF
>TRBV4-2|-|TRBJ2-1|TRBD2
TGTGCCAGCAGCCAAATGCGGGGGGCCCCCTACAATGAGCAGTTCTTC
CASSQMRGAPYNEQFF
>TRBV5-1|few|TRBJ2-1|-
TGCGCCAGCAGCTTGGAAAACCTACCTTCCTACAATGAGCAGTTCTTC
CASSLENLPSYNEQFF
>TRBV4-3|-|TRBJ2-1|-
TGCGCCAGCAGCCAAGGAATGAGGGGGGGGCCCTACAATGAGCAGTTCTTC
CASSQGMRGGPYNEQFF
>TRBV9|-|TRBJ1-1|-
TGTGCCAGCAGCGTAGACAGGGTGGCCACTGAAGCTTTCTTT
CASSVDRVATEAFF
>TRBV4-3|-|TRBJ2-7|-
TGCGCCAGCAGCCAAGAGGCTAGCGACTCCTACGAGCAGTACTTC
CASSQEASDSYEQYF
>TRBV7-2|-|TRBJ2-2|TRBD1
TGTGCCAGCAGCTCGACAGGGTCGACCGGGGAGCTGTTTTTT
CASSSTGSTGELFF
>TRBV11-2|once|TRBJ2-1|-
TGTGCCAGCAGCCCACTCAGGGTAACCAATGAGCAGTTCTTC
CASSPLRVTNEQFF
>TRBV30|-|TRBJ1-4|-
TGTGCCTGGGGTGGGGACAATAATGAAAAACTGTTTTTT
CAWGGDNNEKLFF
>TRBV11-2|-|TRBJ2-1|-
TGTGCCAGCAGCTACCTCGGGGATGAGCAGTTCTTC
CASSYLGDEQFF
>TRBV7-8|-|TRBJ2-5|-
TGTGCCAGCAGAGTCCCGGGGGGCGGTGAGACCCAGTACTTC
CASRVPGGGETQYF
>TRBV10-3|-|TRBJ2-1|TRBD1
TGTGCCATCAGTTCTAACCCAGGGGGCCCCCACAATGAGCAGTTCTTC
CAISSNPGGPHNEQFF
>TRBV28|-|TRBJ2-1|TRBD2
TGTGCCAGCCTCGTCGGCGGGACTAGCGGTTACAATGAGCAGTTCTTC
CASLVGGTSGYNEQFF
>TRBV15|-|TRBJ1-2|-
TGTGCCACCAGCAGAGCATCGAGTTCTACGTACACCTTC
CATSRASSSTYTF
>TRBV29-1|-|TRBJ2-7|TRBD2
TGCAGCGTTGGGGGCGGGGGTCCCTACGAGCAGTACTTC
CSVGGGGPYEQYF
>TRBV11-1|-|TRBJ2-5|TRBD2
TGTGCCAGCAGCCAACGTGGGGGGGGAGAGACCCAGTACTTC
CASSQRGGGETQYF
>TRBV11-1|-|TRBJ1-1|-
TGTGCCAGCAGCTTACAACCCAGTACTGAAGCTTTCTTT
CASSLQPSTEAFF
>TRBV7-2|-|TRBJ1-5|TRBD1
TGTGCCAGCAGCACCGGGACAGGGGGCAATCAGCCCCAGCATTTT
CASSTGTGGNQPQHF
>TRBV28|-|TRBJ2-1|TRBD1
TGTGCCAGCAGGACAGGGGGGTCCTACAATGAGCAGTTCTTC
CASRTGGSYNEQFF
>TRBV2|-|TRBJ2-6|-
TGTGCCAGTTCGTCAGGGCGGTCTGGGGCCAACGTCCTGACTTTC
CASSSGRSGANVLTF
>TRBV7-2|once|TRBJ1-2|TRBD1
TGTGCCAGCAATTCCCGGGACAGGGGGGCACAGGGCTATGGCTACACCTTC
CASNSRDRGAQGYGYTF
>TRBV7-2|-|TRBJ1-5|-
TGTGCCAGCAGCTTAACGGTTAATAGCAATCAGCCCCAGCATTTT
CASSLTVNSNQPQHF
>TRBV7-7|-|TRBJ2-3|TRBD2
TGTGCTAGCAGGACCGGGACTAGCGGGGGGCTCATCACAGATACGCAGTATTTT
CASRTGTSGGLITDTQYF
>TRBV4-3|-|TRBJ1-2|TRBD1
TGCGCCAGCAGCCAAGAGACAGGGAGAAGTTATGGCTACACCTTC
CASSQETGRSYGYTF
>TRBV4-3|-|TRBJ2-7|-
TGCGCCAGCAGCCGCGACACTTCCTACGAGCAGTACTTC
CASSRDTSYEQYF
>TRBV9|few|TRBJ2-5|TRBD2
TGTGCCAGCAGCCCGAGCGGGGGACAAGAGACCCAGTACTTC
CASSPSGGQETQYF
>TRBV7-2|-|TRBJ2-7|-
TGTGCCAGCAGCTTAGTGGGCGGGGTTACTTCCTACGAGCAGTACTTC
CASSLVGGVTSYEQYF
>TRBV30|-|TRBJ2-7|-
TGTGCCTGGAGTTGGGGCAGTTCCTACGAGCAGTACTTC
CAWSWGSSYEQYF
>TRBV28|-|TRBJ1-2|-
TGTGCCAGCAGTTTATTGCGCAGGGGAGACGGCTACACCTTC
CASSLLRRGDGYTF
>TRBV5-1|once|TRBJ2-3|-
TGCGCCAGCAGCGTAGCAGCGGTCTATACGCAGTATTTT
CASSVAAVYTQYF
>TRBV28|once|TRBJ2-7|-
TGTGCCAGCTTGGACAGTTCCTACGAGCAGTACTTC
CASLDSSYEQYF
>TRBV19|-|TRBJ1-2|-
TGTGCCAGTAGTATAGAGTTAGGAGGGTACGGCTACACCTTC
CASSIELGGYGYTF
>TRBV6-6|few|TRBJ2-3|-
TGTGCCAGCAGTTACTCTTTATCCAGGGGCACAGATACGCAGTATTTT
CASSYSLSRGTDTQYF
>TRBV7-2|-|TRBJ1-4|TRBD1
TGTGCCAGCAGCTCTTGGCAGGGGGCGGGGGAAAAACTGTTTTTT
CASSSWQGAGEKLFF